The clone carrying this T cell receptor beta chain was observed a few times. As yet, its antigen is unknown. The sample is drawn from a study of response to subunit inactivated influenza vaccine. TCRdb itself ran the RT-PCR reads through MiXCR, one entry per CDR3 protein. The profile shows about 570,000 distinct CDR3 sequences, approximately 12% of them singletons. Study-wide points: A suggestion made by the authors is that each seasonal influenza vaccination recruits few new T cells.

Trimming cost V 0 bases and J 9 bases, with 8 bases left between them. The CDR3 is made up of 12 amino acids. Germline V gene sequence: CDR1 LNHNV, CDR2 YYDKDF (reference sequence). This clonotype originated in a man aged 50-59 years who received an inactivated influenza vaccine. The chain carries TRBV15 and TRBJ2-5; D not certain. This sample comprised PBMCs from blood, obtained on the day of vaccination. CDR3 sequence reads: CATSRDTASQYF. The CDR3 nucleotides read TGTGCCACCAGCAGAGACACAGCCTCCCAGTACTTC.